The clone carrying this TCR beta chain occurred once. No antigen is known for it. At one boundary the junction diverges from the germline segment, which might be a read error. This sample stems from a study of early stage breast cancer tumors. Study-wide points: Tumors had 2 to 3-fold higher T cell density than normal breast. Unsorted bulk genomic DNA sequencing lacked pairing and functional marker data. Commonly generated sequences made up most enriched TCRB sequences shared between patients. Comparing each tissue with blood distinguished tumor from normal in about 85% of the 16 patients.

Clones were sequenced by immunoSEQ multiplex PCR, and TCRdb holds only the in-frame ones, with some missing. Of 44,000 or so clones listed, approximately 80% were seen once; the top ten hold around 1.3%. The clonotype originates from a person aged 50-59 years with breast cancer. The sample was blood.

The CDR3 nucleotides are TGTGCTAGCAGCGTAGGACTAGCGGGAACCCCAGACAATGAGCAGTTCTTC. Its protein product is CASSVGLAGTPDNEQFF. This sequence joins TRBV7-7 and TRBJ2-1; the match to TRBD2 covers 12 bases. This CDR3 is 17 amino acids long. Germline-derived CDR1 and CDR2 are SSHAT and FNYEAQ (reference sequence).